This T cell receptor (beta chain) was recovered during a study of post-analysis software for immune sequencing data. On the study more broadly: Included courses were relapsing-remitting and secondary progressive multiple sclerosis; progressive-relapsing multiple sclerosis was also included.

This clonotype was picked up one time. Antigen: not known. The CDR3 contains 19 residues. Germline CDR1 is LGHDT and CDR2 is YNNKEL (reference sequence). The ends lost 0 bases at V and 8 bases at J; junction bases unmatched: 10. Study-level points and caveats: With TRBV5-6, TRBV5-1 and TRBV20-1 included, about five TRBV segments were more frequent in patients than in controls. Significantly lower normalized Chao1 diversity was found in patients with multiple sclerosis relative to controls. Pronounced co-clustering by F measure was evident among identically batched samples.

Unique molecular identifiers were built into the TCR beta cDNA libraries. Once roughly 1 to 11 million T cells were used, about 510,000 cDNA molecules resulted. TCRdb re-derived calls from the PCR reads in MiXCR, one entry per CDR3 protein. The profile covers approximately 770,000 distinct CDR3 sequences, with 46% appearing a single time and 4.9% taken by the ten largest. The sample comprised blood. The J gene is TRBJ2-1, the V gene TRBV3-1; 16 bases line up with TRBD2. The TCR sequence derives from a girl between 5 and 17 years old with multiple sclerosis. The CDR3 sequence: CASSQDPGTSGRAGDEQFF. The CDR3 region has the DNA TGTGCCAGCAGCCAAGACCCCGGGACTAGCGGGAGGGCGGGGGATGAGCAGTTCTTC.